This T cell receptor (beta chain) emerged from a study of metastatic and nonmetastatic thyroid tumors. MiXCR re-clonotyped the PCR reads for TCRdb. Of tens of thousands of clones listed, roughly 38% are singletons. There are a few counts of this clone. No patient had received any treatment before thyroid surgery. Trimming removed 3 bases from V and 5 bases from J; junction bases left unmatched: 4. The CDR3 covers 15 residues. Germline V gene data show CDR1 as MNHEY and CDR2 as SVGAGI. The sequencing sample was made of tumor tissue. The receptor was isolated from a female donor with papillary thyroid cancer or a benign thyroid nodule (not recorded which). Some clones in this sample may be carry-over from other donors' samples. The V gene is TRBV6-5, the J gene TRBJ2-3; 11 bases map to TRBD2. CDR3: CASSYLTSGGDTQYF. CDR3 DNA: TGTGCCAGCAGTTATTTAACTAGCGGGGGAGATACGCAGTATTTT.